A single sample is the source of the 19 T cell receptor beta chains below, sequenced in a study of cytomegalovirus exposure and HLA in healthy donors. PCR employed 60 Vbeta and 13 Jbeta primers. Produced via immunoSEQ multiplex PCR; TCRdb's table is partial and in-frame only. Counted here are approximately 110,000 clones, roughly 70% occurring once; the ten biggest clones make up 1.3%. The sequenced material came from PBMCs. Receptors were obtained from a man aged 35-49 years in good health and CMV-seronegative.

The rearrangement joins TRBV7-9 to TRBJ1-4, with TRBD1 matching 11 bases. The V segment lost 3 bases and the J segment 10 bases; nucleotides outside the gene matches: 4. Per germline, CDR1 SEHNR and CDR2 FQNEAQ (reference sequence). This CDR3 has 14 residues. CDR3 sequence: CASSLGQGGVKLFF. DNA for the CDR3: TGTGCCAGCAGCTTGGGACAGGGGGGGGTAAAACTGTTTTTT.

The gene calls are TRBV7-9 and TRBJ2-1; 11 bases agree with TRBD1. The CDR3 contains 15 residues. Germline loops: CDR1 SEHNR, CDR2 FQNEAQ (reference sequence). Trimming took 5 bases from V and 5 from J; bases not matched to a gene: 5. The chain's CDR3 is CASSPGQGANNEQFF. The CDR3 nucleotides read TGTGCCAGCAGCCCCGGACAGGGGGCGAACAATGAGCAGTTCTTC.

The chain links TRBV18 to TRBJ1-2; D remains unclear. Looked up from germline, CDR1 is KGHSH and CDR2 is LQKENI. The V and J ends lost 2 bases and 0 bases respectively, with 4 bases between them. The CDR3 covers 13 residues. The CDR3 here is CASSPAANYGYTF. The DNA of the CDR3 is TGTGCCAGCTCACCAGCAGCTAACTATGGCTACACCTTC.

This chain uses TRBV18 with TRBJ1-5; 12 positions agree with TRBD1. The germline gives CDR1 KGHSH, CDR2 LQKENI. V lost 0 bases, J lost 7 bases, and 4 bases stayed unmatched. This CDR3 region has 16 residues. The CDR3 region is CASSPPGTGGRQPQHF. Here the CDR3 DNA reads TGTGCCAGCTCACCACCTGGGACAGGGGGCCGGCAGCCCCAGCATTTT.

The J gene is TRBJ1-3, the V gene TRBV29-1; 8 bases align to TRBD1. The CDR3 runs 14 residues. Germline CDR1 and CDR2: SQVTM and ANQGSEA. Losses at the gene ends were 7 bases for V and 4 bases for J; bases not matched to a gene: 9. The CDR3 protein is CSANYRGRGNTIYF. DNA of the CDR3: TGCAGCGCCAATTACAGGGGGAGGGGAAACACCATATATTTT.

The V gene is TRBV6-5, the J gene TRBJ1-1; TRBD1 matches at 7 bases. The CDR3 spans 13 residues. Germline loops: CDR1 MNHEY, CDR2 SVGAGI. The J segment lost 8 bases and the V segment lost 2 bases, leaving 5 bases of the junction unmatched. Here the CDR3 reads CASSYVDREEAFF. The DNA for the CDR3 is TGTGCCAGCAGTTACGTTGACAGGGAAGAAGCTTTCTTT.

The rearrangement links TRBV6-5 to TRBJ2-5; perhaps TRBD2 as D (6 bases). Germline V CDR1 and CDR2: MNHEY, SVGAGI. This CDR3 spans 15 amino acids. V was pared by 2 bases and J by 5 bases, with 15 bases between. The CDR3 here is CASSYARGESETQYF. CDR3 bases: TGTGCCAGCAGTTACGCGCGGGGAGAATCCGAGACCCAGTACTTC.

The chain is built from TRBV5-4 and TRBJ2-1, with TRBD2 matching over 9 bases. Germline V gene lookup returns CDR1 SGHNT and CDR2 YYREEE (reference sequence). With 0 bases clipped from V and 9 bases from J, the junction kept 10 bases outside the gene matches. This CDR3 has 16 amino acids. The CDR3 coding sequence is TGTGCCAGCAGCTTGGTAGCGGGAGCATTGGGCAGTGAGCAGTTCTTC. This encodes CASSLVAGALGSEQFF.

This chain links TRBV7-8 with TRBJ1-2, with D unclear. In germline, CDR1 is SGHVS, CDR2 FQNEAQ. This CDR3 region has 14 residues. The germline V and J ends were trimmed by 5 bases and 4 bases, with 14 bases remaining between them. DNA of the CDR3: TGTGCCAGCAGCAAAGAAGAGAGATCCTATGGCTACACCTTC. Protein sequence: CASSKEERSYGYTF.

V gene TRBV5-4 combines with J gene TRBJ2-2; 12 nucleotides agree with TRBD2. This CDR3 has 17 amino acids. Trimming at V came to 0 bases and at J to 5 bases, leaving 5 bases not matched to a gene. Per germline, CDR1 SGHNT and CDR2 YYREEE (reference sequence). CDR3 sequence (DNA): TGTGCCAGCAGCTTGGGACTAGCGGGAGTTAGGACCGGGGAGCTGTTTTTT. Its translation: CASSLGLAGVRTGELFF.

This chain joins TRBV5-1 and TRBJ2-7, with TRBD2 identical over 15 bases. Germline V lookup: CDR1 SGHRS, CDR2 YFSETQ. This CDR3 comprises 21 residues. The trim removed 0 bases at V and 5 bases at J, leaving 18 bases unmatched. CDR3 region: CASSLGGRGGLAGGMGNEQYF. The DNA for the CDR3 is TGCGCCAGCAGCTTGGGGGGGAGGGGAGGACTAGCGGGAGGGATGGGGAACGAGCAGTACTTC.

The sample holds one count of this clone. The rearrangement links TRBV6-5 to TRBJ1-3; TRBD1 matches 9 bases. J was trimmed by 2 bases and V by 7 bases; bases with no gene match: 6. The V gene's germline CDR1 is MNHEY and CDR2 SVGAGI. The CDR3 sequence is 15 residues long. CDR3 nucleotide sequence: TGTGCCAGCAACCCAACAGGGGGCACTGGAAACACCATATATTTT. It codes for CASNPTGGTGNTIYF.

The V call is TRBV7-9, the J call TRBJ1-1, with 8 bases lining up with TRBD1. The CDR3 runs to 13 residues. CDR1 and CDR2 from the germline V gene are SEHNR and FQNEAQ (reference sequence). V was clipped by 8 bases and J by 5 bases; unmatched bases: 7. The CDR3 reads CASRRGLDTEAFF. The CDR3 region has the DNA TGTGCCAGCCGCAGGGGGCTTGATACTGAAGCTTTCTTT.

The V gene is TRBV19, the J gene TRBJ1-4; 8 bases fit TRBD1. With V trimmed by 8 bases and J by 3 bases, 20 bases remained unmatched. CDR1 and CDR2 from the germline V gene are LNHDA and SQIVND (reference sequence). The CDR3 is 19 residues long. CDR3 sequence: CASGQGPPLIEEANEKLFF. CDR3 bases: TGTGCCAGTGGACAGGGACCCCCGTTGATTGAAGAGGCTAATGAAAAACTGTTTTTT.

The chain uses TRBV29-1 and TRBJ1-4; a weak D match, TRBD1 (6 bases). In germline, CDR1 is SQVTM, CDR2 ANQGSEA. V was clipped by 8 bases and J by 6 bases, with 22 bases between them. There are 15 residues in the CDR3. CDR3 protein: CSIKTNRDGDEKLFF. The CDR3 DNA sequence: TGCAGCATTAAAACCAACAGGGATGGGGATGAAAAACTGTTTTTT.

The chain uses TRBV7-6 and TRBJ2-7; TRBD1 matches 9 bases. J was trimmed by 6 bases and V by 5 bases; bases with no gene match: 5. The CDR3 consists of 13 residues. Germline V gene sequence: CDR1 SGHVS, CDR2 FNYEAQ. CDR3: CASSLSGQGEQYF. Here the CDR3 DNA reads TGTGCCAGCAGCCTGTCGGGACAGGGCGAGCAGTACTTC.

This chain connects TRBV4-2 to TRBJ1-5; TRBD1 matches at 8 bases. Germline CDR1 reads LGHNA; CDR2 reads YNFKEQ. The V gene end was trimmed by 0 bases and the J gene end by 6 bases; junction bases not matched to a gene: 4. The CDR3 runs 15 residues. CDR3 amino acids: CASSQEAGGSQPQHF. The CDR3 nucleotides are TGTGCCAGCAGCCAAGAGGCAGGGGGCAGTCAGCCCCAGCATTTT.

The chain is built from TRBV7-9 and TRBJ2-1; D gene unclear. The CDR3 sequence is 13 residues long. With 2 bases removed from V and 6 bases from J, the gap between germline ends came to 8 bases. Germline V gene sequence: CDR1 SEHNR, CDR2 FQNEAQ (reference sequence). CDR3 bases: TGTGCCAGCAGCTTAAGTACGGGCAATGAGCAGTTCTTC. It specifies CASSLSTGNEQFF. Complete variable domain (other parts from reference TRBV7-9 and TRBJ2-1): DTGVSQNPRHKITKRGQNVTFRCDPISEHNRLYWYRQTLGQGPEFLTYFQNEAQLEKSRLLSDRFSAERPKGSFSTLEIQRTEQGDSAMYLCASSLSTGNEQFFGPGTRLTVL.

CDR3 in amino acids: CASSNGGTDTQYF. Written as DNA, the CDR3 is TGTGCCAGCAGCAACGGGGGGACAGATACGCAGTATTTT. V usage is TRBV6-5 and J usage is TRBJ2-3; TRBD2 matches 7 bases. This CDR3 is built from 13 residues. CDR1 and CDR2 from the germline V gene are MNHEY and SVGAGI. V shed 6 bases and J 3 bases; nucleotides not matched to a gene: 3.